Shown below are 30 T cell receptor beta chains from a single sample sequenced in a study of shared clonotypes between healthy human individuals (dated by TCRdb to the early 2020s). The library was made by the immunoSEQ multiplex PCR assay. TCRdb carries this immuneACCESS record with in-frame sequences only. Its versions omit some clonotypes, under half of them owing to an unresolved V gene in the studies checked, with the rest unexplained. This sample gives over a million clones in total; roughly 97% of them show up just once. Roughly 1.2% of the sample is held by the ten biggest clonotypes. Sequencing was carried out using naive CD4+ T cells sorted from blood. Taken with the paper, the label for cell subset or site translates to: CD45RA+ positively selected. These receptors all come from a man between 25 and 39 years old in good health.

The chain recombines TRBV10-1 with TRBJ2-7; D might be TRBD2 (6 bases). The CDR3 is 13 residues long. Trimming cost V 5 bases and J 2 bases, with 10 bases left between them. Germline V gene lookup returns CDR1 WNHNN and CDR2 SYGVQD (reference sequence). The CDR3 DNA reads as TGCGCCAGCAGTCTCCGGACTACCTACGAGCAGTACTTC. Amino acid sequence: CASSLRTTYEQYF.

The genes are TRBV9 and TRBJ2-1; 9 nucleotides line up with TRBD2. The junction had 6 bases not matched to a gene; V was cut back by 0 bases and J by 5 bases. The CDR3 contains 16 residues. CDR1 and CDR2 (germline): SGDLS, YYNGEE. CDR3 sequence (DNA): TGTGCCAGCAGCGTAGGGGCTAGCGGGGTCAACAATGAGCAGTTCTTC. It yields the protein CASSVGASGVNNEQFF.

The chain uses TRBV11-2 and TRBJ1-4, with D perhaps TRBD1 (5 bases). V was trimmed by 3 bases and J by 10 bases, leaving 15 bases between them. This CDR3 is built from 14 residues. Per the germline V gene, CDR1 is SGHAT and CDR2 is FQNNGV. CDR3 bases: TGTGCCAGCAGCTTTGGGGGGTTTTTGGGAAAACTGTTTTTT. It is translated as CASSFGGFLGKLFF. Drawing the rest from reference TRBV11-2 and TRBJ1-4, the complete variable domain is EAGVAQSPRYKIIEKRQSVAFWCNPISGHATLYWYQQILGQGPKLLIQFQNNGVVDDSQLPKDRFSAERLKGVDSTLKIQPAKLEDSAVYLCASSFGGFLGKLFFGSGTQLSVL.

The CDR3, as DNA: TGTGCCAGCTCCTCGGGACTAGCGGGAGTCAATGAGCAGTTCTTC. Its translation: CASSSGLAGVNEQFF. The rearrangement uses TRBV18 and TRBJ2-1; 14 bases are shared with TRBD2. Losses at the gene ends were 6 bases for V and 6 bases for J; bases not matched to a gene: 4. The germline V gene encodes CDR1 KGHSH and CDR2 LQKENI. CDR3 length: 15 residues.

The chain links TRBV18 to TRBJ1-1; no definite D call. The CDR3 runs to 16 residues. Germline V gene data show CDR1 as KGHSH and CDR2 as LQKENI. The ends were cut back, 2 bases at V and 1 base at J, with 14 bases in the middle. CDR3 loop: CASSPRAHSSNTEAFF. DNA of the CDR3: TGTGCCAGCTCACCAAGGGCCCACTCCTCGAACACTGAAGCTTTCTTT.

The rearrangement joins TRBV9 to TRBJ2-1; possibly TRBD2 for D (6 bases). Germline loops: CDR1 SGDLS, CDR2 YYNGEE. The V end lost 2 bases, the J end lost 6 bases, and 15 bases lay between the germline ends. The CDR3 spans 15 residues. The CDR3, as DNA: TGTGCCAGCAGCGTCGGGGACTCGCAGAGCAATGAGCAGTTCTTC. Amino acid sequence: CASSVGDSQSNEQFF. Supplemented by reference TRBV9 and TRBJ2-1, the full variable domain reads DSGVTQTPKHLITATGQRVTLRCSPRSGDLSVYWYQQSLDQGLQFLIQYYNGEERAKGNILERFSAQQFPDLHSELNLSSLELGDSALYFCASSVGDSQSNEQFFGPGTRLTVL.

The chain carries TRBV6-1 and TRBJ2-1; D is unresolved. The CDR3 consists of 15 residues. The V end was cut by 4 bases, the J end by 4 bases, with 14 bases between. Looked up from germline, CDR1 is MNHNS and CDR2 is SASEGT. This CDR3 reads CASSARKDPYNEQFF. For the CDR3, the DNA is TGTGCCAGCAGTGCCCGCAAGGACCCGTACAATGAGCAGTTCTTC.

Remarks on this clone: Germline and junction disagree at one end, which may indicate a read error. The chain couples TRBV7-9 to TRBJ1-2; D ambiguous. This CDR3 region has 9 residues. The germline V gene has CDR1 SEHNR and CDR2 FQNEAQ (reference sequence). The CDR3 sequence is CATSHGYTF. CDR3 DNA: TGTGCCACCAGCCATGGCTACACCTTC.

The chain recombines TRBV5-1 with TRBJ1-1; unclear D gene. Trimming left V 0 bases short and J 0 bases short, with 9 bases between. CDR1 and CDR2 (germline): SGHRS, YFSETQ. The CDR3 runs to 15 residues. CDR3 sequence: CASSLGQPMNTEAFF. In DNA form, the CDR3 reads TGCGCCAGCAGCTTGGGACAACCTATGAACACTGAAGCTTTCTTT. Based on the CDR3 plus reference TRBV5-1 and TRBJ1-1, the full variable domain is KAGVTQTPRYLIKTRGQQVTLSCSPISGHRSVSWYQQTPGQGLQFLFEYFSETQRNKGNFPGRFSGRQFSNSRSEMNVSTLELGDSALYLCASSLGQPMNTEAFFGQGTRLTVV.

The rearrangement links TRBV7-2 to TRBJ2-7; possible D gene TRBD1, 5 bases. CDR3 length equals 14 residues. The germline V gene has CDR1 SGHTA and CDR2 FQGNSA. V shed 2 bases and J shed 2 bases, with 10 bases lying between them. The CDR3 spells CASSLRGAPYEQYF. The CDR3 DNA sequence: TGTGCCAGCAGCTTAAGGGGCGCCCCCTACGAGCAGTACTTC. The full variable domain, with the rest looked up from reference TRBV7-2 and TRBJ2-7, is GAGVSQSPSNKVTEKGKDVELRCDPISGHTALYWYRQSLGQGLEFLIYFQGNSAPDKSGLPSDRFSAERTGGSVSTLTIQRTQQEDSAVYLCASSLRGAPYEQYFGPGTRLTVT.

The chain is built from TRBV7-9 and TRBJ1-6, with D possibly being TRBD1 (5 bases). Germline V gives CDR1 SEHNR, CDR2 FQNEAQ (reference sequence). Trimming removed 5 bases from V and 8 bases from J, with 22 bases in between. The CDR3 has 17 residues. The DNA of the CDR3 is TGTGCCAGCAGCCAGGGCCCGGGAGCCCCCGGGGATTCACCCCTCCACTTT. Its translation: CASSQGPGAPGDSPLHF.

The gene calls are TRBV6-1 and TRBJ1-3, with D unclear. Trimming cost V 5 bases and J 0 bases, with 8 bases left between them. Germline values: CDR1 MNHNS, CDR2 SASEGT. The CDR3 has 14 residues. The CDR3 region has the DNA TGTGCCAGCAGTTCGACACTCTCTGGAAACACCATATATTTT. Translated, it gives CASSSTLSGNTIYF.

The chain employs TRBV11-2 and TRBJ2-7; a possible D gene is TRBD2 (6 bases). Looked up from germline, CDR1 is SGHAT and CDR2 is FQNNGV. This CDR3 has 15 residues. Trimming pared 1 base from V and 2 bases from J, leaving 12 bases between. The CDR3 DNA sequence: TGTGCCAGCAGCTTAGGGCCCCGGGGGACCTACGAGCAGTACTTC. Amino acids: CASSLGPRGTYEQYF.

V and J are TRBV14 and TRBJ2-5, with D tentatively TRBD1 or TRBD2 (7 bases each). Trimming shortened V by 5 bases and J by 2 bases, and 15 bases separated the two germline ends. The length of the CDR3 is 15 residues. Germline values: CDR1 SGHDN, CDR2 FVKESK. The CDR3 region is CASSKGEGAQETQYF. The DNA for the CDR3 is TGTGCCAGCAGCAAGGGGGAGGGGGCTCAAGAGACCCAGTACTTC.

The count of this clone is one. J is TRBJ1-1 and V is TRBV7-2; no clear D. V was trimmed by 3 bases and J by 0 bases, leaving 11 bases between them. Germline V lookup: CDR1 SGHTA, CDR2 FQGNSA. The length of the CDR3 is 15 residues. The CDR3 region is CASSFTRVMNTEAFF. CDR3 coding DNA: TGTGCCAGCAGCTTCACAAGGGTTATGAACACTGAAGCTTTCTTT.

This chain connects TRBV4-3 to TRBJ2-5, with D perhaps matching TRBD1 (5 bases). In germline, CDR1 is LGHNA, CDR2 YSLEER. V was shortened by 2 bases and J by 3 bases, with 13 bases between the two germline ends. The CDR3 runs 15 residues. The CDR3 DNA reads as TGCGCCAGCAGCCAAATGACGACCAGGGAAGAGACCCAGTACTTC. This codes for CASSQMTTREETQYF.

V usage is TRBV18 and J usage is TRBJ2-5; unclear D gene. Germline V gene sequence: CDR1 KGHSH, CDR2 LQKENI. V lost 6 bases and J 9 bases, leaving 17 bases between the germline ends. The CDR3 contains 13 residues. The CDR3 nucleotides read TGTGCCAGCTCCCAAGACGTACTGGTGGCCCAGTACTTC. Its translation is CASSQDVLVAQYF.

The chain uses TRBV14 and TRBJ1-2; 7 bases line up with TRBD1. V lost 1 base, J lost 4 bases, and 6 bases stayed unmatched. Per germline, CDR1 SGHDN and CDR2 FVKESK. The CDR3 runs 15 residues. This CDR3 is CASSQGGGGAYGYTF. Here the CDR3 DNA reads TGTGCCAGCAGCCAAGGAGGAGGGGGCGCCTATGGCTACACCTTC.

This clone showed up just once. The chain combines TRBV7-2 with TRBJ2-7; D assignment may be TRBD1 or TRBD2 (5 bases each). Germline values: CDR1 SGHTA, CDR2 FQGNSA. This CDR3 contains 15 residues. Between the trimmed V and J ends, which lost 5 bases and 5 bases, there was a span of 19 bases. This CDR3 is CASSPVRDPWDEQYF. CDR3 in DNA: TGTGCCAGCAGCCCCGTGAGGGACCCCTGGGACGAGCAGTACTTC.

V and J are TRBV7-2 and TRBJ2-4; TRBD1 aligns across 7 bases. V lost 1 base to trimming and J lost 0 bases; unmatched junction nucleotides: 3. The CDR3 extends over 16 amino acids. Germline V gene data show CDR1 as SGHTA and CDR2 as FQGNSA. CDR3 amino acids: CASSLVDRVAKNIQYF. The CDR3 DNA is TGTGCCAGCAGCTTAGTAGACAGGGTAGCCAAAAACATTCAGTACTTC.

This clone was observed a handful of times. V and J are TRBV7-9 and TRBJ1-5, with 10 bases fitting TRBD1. Germline V gene lookup returns CDR1 SEHNR and CDR2 FQNEAQ (reference sequence). The J segment lost 7 bases and the V segment lost 5 bases, leaving 5 bases of the junction unmatched. The CDR3 loop spans 14 amino acids. CDR3 protein: CASSATGGPQPQHF. The CDR3 DNA reads as TGTGCCAGCAGCGCGACAGGGGGCCCACAGCCCCAGCATTTT.

The chain combines TRBV19 with TRBJ1-1, with unresolved D. Germline assignment: CDR1 LNHDA and CDR2 SQIVND (reference sequence). There are 14 residues in the CDR3. The V end lost 6 bases, the J end lost 2 bases, and 13 bases lay between the germline ends. CDR3: CASRRPSPNTEAFF. The CDR3 nucleotides read TGTGCCAGTAGGCGGCCCTCACCAAACACTGAAGCTTTCTTT.

The table lists this clone with a few counts. This chain links TRBV2 with TRBJ1-2; D remains unclear. CDR1 is SNHLY, CDR2 FYNNEI, per germline. This CDR3 spans 11 amino acids. V was clipped by 3 bases and J by 7 bases, with 6 bases between them. The CDR3 reads CASSDRLGYTF. CDR3 DNA sequence: TGTGCCAGCAGTGATCGACTTGGCTACACCTTC. Filled out from reference TRBV2 and TRBJ1-2, the complete variable domain reads EPEVTQTPSHQVTQMGQEVILRCVPISNHLYFYWYRQILGQKVEFLVSFYNNEISEKSEIFDDQFSVERPDGSNFTLKIRSTKLEDSAMYFCASSDRLGYTFGSGTRLTVV.

The CDR3 coding sequence is TGTGCCAGCAGTGAAATAGGACTGATTAACTATGGCTACACCTTC. It encodes CASSEIGLINYGYTF. The V gene is TRBV2, the J gene TRBJ1-2; D uncertain. The germline V gene encodes CDR1 SNHLY and CDR2 FYNNEI. This CDR3 region has 15 residues. Between the trimmed V and J ends, which lost 2 bases and 1 base, there was a span of 11 bases.

The gene calls are TRBV27 and TRBJ2-7; D gene uncertain. With 10 bases removed from V and 6 bases from J, the gap between germline ends came to 19 bases. Germline assignment: CDR1 MNHEY and CDR2 SMNVEV (reference sequence). This CDR3 region has 13 residues. CDR3: CATGKLGVSEQYF. CDR3 DNA sequence: TGTGCCACCGGAAAACTGGGTGTTTCCGAGCAGTACTTC.

The rearrangement joins TRBV6-9 to TRBJ2-1; D is uncertain. The germline CDR1 and CDR2 sequences are MNHGY and SVAAGI. This CDR3 is built from 16 residues. The V end was cut by 3 bases, the J end by 8 bases, with 20 bases between. CDR3 amino acids: CASSYVRGPSSDEQFF. The CDR3 nucleotides read TGTGCCAGCAGTTACGTCCGTGGGCCGTCGTCCGATGAGCAGTTCTTC.

The gene calls are TRBV9 and TRBJ2-1, with 11 bases that match TRBD2. The CDR3 has 20 amino acids. Per germline, CDR1 SGDLS and CDR2 YYNGEE. Germline trimming cut 2 bases from V and 4 bases from J; bases unmatched to any gene: 17. CDR3 protein: CASSVSTGTSGLGRYNEQFF. CDR3 bases: TGTGCCAGCAGCGTCAGCACCGGGACTAGCGGCCTTGGGAGGTACAATGAGCAGTTCTTC.

A word on this clone: Other DNA sequences in this sample translate to the same CDR3. This chain links TRBV6-6 with TRBJ2-3; D remains unclear. The CDR3 is 11 amino acids. Between the trimmed V and J ends, which lost 2 bases and 4 bases, there was a span of 1 base. Germline CDR1 MNHNY, CDR2 SVGAGI (reference sequence). The CDR3: CASSYADTQYF. The CDR3 DNA sequence: TGTGCCAGCAGTTACGCAGATACGCAGTATTTT.

This clone was detected only a few times. This chain uses TRBV7-9 with TRBJ2-7; 8 positions agree with TRBD1. Germline CDR1 is SEHNR and CDR2 is FQNEAQ (reference sequence). CDR3 length equals 13 residues. V lost 5 bases, J lost 5 bases, and 5 bases stayed unmatched. The CDR3 coding sequence is TGTGCCAGCAGCCCGGGACAGGCCGACGAGCAGTACTTC. Protein sequence: CASSPGQADEQYF.

This chain connects TRBV11-2 to TRBJ2-1, with unresolved D. Germline V lookup: CDR1 SGHAT, CDR2 FQNNGV. V was cut by 5 bases and J by 9 bases, with 14 bases left in between. The CDR3 covers 13 residues. CDR3 nucleotide sequence: TGTGCCAGCAGCCCCCGCCCCGGAGTTGAGCAGTTCTTC. This gives the protein CASSPRPGVEQFF.